There are a few counts of the clone carrying this T cell receptor beta chain. This sample was taken from a study of T cells in Graves' hyperthyroidism and ophthalmopathy. Researchers took RNA transcripts and amplified the TCR beta CDR3 regions from them. First-round RT-PCR targeting the TCR CDR3 was performed with the HTBI primer set. Via MiXCR, TCRdb re-called the multiplex PCR reads, giving one row per CDR3 protein. This repertoire shows a few hundred thousand distinct CDR3 sequences, 46% found once; its top ten account for around 17%. Diagnostic assessment was based on clinical symptoms, serum thyroxine and TRAb, thyroid ultrasound and orbital computed tomography. The CDR3 sequence is 19 residues long. V was pared by 4 bases and J by 0 bases, with 12 bases of the junction left unmatched. Germline CDR1 MGHRA, CDR2 YSYEKL.

The specimen was peripheral blood or thyroid tissue (not recorded which). This chain links TRBV4-1 with TRBJ1-4; 9 bases line up with TRBD1. The origin of this receptor is an adult woman with Graves' disease, either hyperthyroidism or ophthalmopathy (not recorded which). CDR3 sequence (DNA): TGCGCCAGCAGCCGAGACCCGGGGACAGGGCGTACAACTAATGAAAAACTGTTTTTT. Translated, it gives CASSRDPGTGRTTNEKLFF.